These T cell receptor beta chains were read from a single sample in a study of T cell responses to AZD1222 COVID-19 vaccine. Some clones are missing from TCRdb's copy, which holds only in-frame ones; the method was immunoSEQ multiplex PCR. Among 100,000 to 150,000 clones listed, approximately 85% were seen once. The sequences come from peripheral blood, collected 28 days after the second dose of the MenACWY control vaccine. These receptors were taken from an adult who received the MenACWY meningococcal vaccine as a control. CDR3s include the opening cysteine and the closing phenylalanine or tryptophan. D genes are given only for firm matches. Not all rows give a size; the values are once, few, many and, for expanded clones, a class.

>TRBJ2-1|TRBV5-4|.|.
TGTGCCAGCAGCTTGGGCCCGTTCGATGAGCAGTTCTTC
CASSLGPFDEQFF
>TRBJ1-1|TRBV18|.|.
TGTGCCAGCTCACGATCGAGACAGACGAACACTGAAGCTTTCTTT
CASSRSRQTNTEAFF
>TRBJ2-2|TRBV24-1|.|.
TGTGCCACCCAACCATACACCGGGGAGCTGTTTTTT
CATQPYTGELFF
>TRBJ1-2|TRBV6-5|.|.
TGTGCCAGCTTCCGGGCGGGGTATGGCTACACCTTC
CASFRAGYGYTF
>TRBJ2-7|TRBV5-4|.|.
TGTGCCAGCAGCTTGGCTAACTACGAGCAGTACTTC
CASSLANYEQYF
>TRBJ1-5|TRBV7-9|.|.
TGTGCCAGCAGCTTAGGGTCGCAGCCCCAGCATTTT
CASSLGSQPQHF
>TRBJ1-2|TRBV4-3|.|.
TGCGCCAGCAGCCAAGATGGAACAGCTAACTATGGCTACACCTTC
CASSQDGTANYGYTF
>TRBJ2-3|TRBV7-6|.|TRBD2
TGTGCCAGCAGCCCTCGACTAGCGGCGAGCACAGATACGCAGTATTTT
CASSPRLAASTDTQYF
>TRBJ2-7|TRBV7-9|.|.
TGTGCCAGCAGCCGACTCCCCTACGAGCAGTACTTC
CASSRLPYEQYF
>TRBJ2-3|TRBV5-1|.|TRBD1
TGCGCCAGCAGGAGCGGGACAGGGACCTTTAGCACAGATACGCAGTATTTT
CASRSGTGTFSTDTQYF
>TRBJ1-1|TRBV3-1/TRBV3-2|.|.
TGTGCCAGCAGCCCTCTCCAACAGAACACTGAAGCTTTCTTT
CASSPLQQNTEAFF
>TRBJ2-1|TRBV2|.|TRBD1
TGTGCCAAGACGGACAGGCAATACAATGAGCAGTTCTTC
CAKTDRQYNEQFF
>TRBJ1-1|TRBV7-3|once|.
TGTGCCAGCAGCCCGCTGGGGGCAGTGGGAGCTTTCTTT
CASSPLGAVGAFF
>TRBJ2-3|TRBV9|.|.
TGTGCCAGCAGCCCTACCGTGGCTAGCACTGATACGCAGTATTTT
CASSPTVASTDTQYF
>TRBJ2-3|TRBV10-3|.|.
TGTGCCATCAGTGAGTTAGCGGTCACAGATACGCAGTATTTT
CAISELAVTDTQYF
>TRBJ1-2|TRBV19|once|TRBD1
TGTGCCAGTAGGACGAGGGACAGGGTGGTCTATGGCTACACCTTC
CASRTRDRVVYGYTF
>TRBJ2-3|TRBV18|.|TRBD1
TGTGCCAGCTCACGGTCTACAGGGGGAACCTTCACAGATACGCAGTATTTT
CASSRSTGGTFTDTQYF
>TRBJ2-2|TRBV4-1|.|TRBD1
TGCGCCAGCAGCCAAGATTTTACTGCAGGGGGCTGGACCGGGGAGCTGTTTTTT
CASSQDFTAGGWTGELFF